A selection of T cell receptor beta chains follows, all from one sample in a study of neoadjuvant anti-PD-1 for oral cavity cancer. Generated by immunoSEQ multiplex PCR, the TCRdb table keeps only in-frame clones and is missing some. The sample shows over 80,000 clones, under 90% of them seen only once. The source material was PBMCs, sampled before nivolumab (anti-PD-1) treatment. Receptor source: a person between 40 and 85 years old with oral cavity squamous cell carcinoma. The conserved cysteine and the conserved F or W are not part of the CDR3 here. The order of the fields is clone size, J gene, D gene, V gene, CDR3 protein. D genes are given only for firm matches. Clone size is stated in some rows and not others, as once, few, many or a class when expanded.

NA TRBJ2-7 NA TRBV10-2 ASSEGLDILSYEQY
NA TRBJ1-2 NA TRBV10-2 ASSDTFGLFYGYT
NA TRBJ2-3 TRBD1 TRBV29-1 SVSQGSPTDTQY
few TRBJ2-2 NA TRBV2 ASRVLLNTGELF
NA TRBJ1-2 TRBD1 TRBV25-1 ASRADRYEEGYT
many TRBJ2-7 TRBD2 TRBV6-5 ASSTLAGVREQY
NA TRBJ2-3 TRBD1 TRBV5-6 ASSLDRGTTDTQY
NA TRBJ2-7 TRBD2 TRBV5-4 ASSLGGSGSYEQY
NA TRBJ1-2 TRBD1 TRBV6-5 ASSYSTGLGYGYT
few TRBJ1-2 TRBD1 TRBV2 ASSEYRTGGIYGYT
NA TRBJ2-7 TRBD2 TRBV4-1 ASSQDRLAGDKY
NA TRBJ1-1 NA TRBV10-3 ATRDKRLSEAF
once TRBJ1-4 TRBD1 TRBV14 ASSQSGTGVEKLF
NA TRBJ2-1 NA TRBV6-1 ASSEEEGGAYNEQF
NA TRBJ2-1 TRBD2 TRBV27 ASSTKALAGSRGLNEQF
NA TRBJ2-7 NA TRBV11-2 ASSQILRASEQY
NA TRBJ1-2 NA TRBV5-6 ASSVGSHYT
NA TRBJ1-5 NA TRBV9 ASNGGGLNQPQH
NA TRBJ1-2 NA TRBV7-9 ASSVVVTGLEYGYT
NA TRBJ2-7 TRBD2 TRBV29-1 SVEPTSGGYEQY
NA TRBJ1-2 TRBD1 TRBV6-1 ASSESGGDGYT